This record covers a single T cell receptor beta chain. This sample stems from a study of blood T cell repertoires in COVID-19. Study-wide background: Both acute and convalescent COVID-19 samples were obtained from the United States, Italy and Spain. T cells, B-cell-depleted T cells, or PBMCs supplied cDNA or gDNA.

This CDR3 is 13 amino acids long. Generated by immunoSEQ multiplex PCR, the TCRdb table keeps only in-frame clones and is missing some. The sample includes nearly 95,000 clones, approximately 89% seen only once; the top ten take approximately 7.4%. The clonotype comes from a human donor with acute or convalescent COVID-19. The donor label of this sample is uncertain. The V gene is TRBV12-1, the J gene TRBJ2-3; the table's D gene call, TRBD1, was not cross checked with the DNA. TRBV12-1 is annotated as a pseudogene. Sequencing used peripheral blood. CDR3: CASSFLQAYTQYF. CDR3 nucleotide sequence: TGTGCCAGCAGCTTCTTGCAGGCTTATACGCAGTATTTT.